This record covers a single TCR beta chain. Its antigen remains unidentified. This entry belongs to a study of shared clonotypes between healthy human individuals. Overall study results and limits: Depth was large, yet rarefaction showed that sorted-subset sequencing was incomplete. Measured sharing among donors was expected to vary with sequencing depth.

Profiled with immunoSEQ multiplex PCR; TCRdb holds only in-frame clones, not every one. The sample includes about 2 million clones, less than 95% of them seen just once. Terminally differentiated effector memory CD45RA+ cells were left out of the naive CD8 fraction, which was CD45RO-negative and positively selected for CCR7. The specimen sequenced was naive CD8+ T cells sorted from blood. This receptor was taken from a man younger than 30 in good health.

CDR3: CATGRQSQETQYF. The DNA for the CDR3 is TGTGCCACAGGGAGACAGAGCCAAGAGACCCAGTACTTC. The V gene is TRBV7-9, the J gene TRBJ2-5; D is possibly TRBD1 or TRBD2 (5 bases each). The CDR3 contains 13 residues. Germline assignment: CDR1 SEHNR and CDR2 FQNEAQ (reference sequence). Trimming shortened V by 10 bases and J by 1 base, and 13 bases separated the two germline ends.